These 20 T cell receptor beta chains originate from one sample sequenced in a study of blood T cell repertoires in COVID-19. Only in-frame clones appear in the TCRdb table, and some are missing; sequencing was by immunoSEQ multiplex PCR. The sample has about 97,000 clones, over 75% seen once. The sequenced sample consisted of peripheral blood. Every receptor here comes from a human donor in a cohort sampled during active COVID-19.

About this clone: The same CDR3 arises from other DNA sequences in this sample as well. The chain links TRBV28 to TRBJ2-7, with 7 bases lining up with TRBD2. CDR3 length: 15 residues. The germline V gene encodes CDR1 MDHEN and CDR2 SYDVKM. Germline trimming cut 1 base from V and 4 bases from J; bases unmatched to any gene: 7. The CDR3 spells CASSLSLAASYEQYF. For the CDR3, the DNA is TGTGCCAGCAGTTTATCTCTAGCGGCCTCTTACGAGCAGTACTTC. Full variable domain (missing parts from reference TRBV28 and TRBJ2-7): DVKVTQSSRYLVKRTGEKVFLECVQDMDHENMFWYRQDPGLGLRLIYFSYDVKMKEKGDIPEGYSVSREKKERFSLILESASTNQTSMYLCASSLSLAASYEQYFGPGTRLTVT.

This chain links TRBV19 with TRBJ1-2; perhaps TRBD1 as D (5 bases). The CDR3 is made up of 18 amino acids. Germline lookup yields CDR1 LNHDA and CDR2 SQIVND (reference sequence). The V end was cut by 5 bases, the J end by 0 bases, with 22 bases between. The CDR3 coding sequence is TGTGCCAGTAGTTCGGGGGTTTGGCCGGGAAACTCTAACTATGGCTACACCTTC. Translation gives CASSSGVWPGNSNYGYTF.

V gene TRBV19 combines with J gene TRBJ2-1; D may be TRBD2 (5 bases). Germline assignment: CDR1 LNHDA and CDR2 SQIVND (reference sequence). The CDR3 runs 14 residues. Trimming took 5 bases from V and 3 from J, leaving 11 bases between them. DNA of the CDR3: TGTGCCAGTAGTCCTAGCCACCTCTACAATGAGCAGTTCTTC. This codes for CASSPSHLYNEQFF. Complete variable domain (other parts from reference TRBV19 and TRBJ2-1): DGGITQSPKYLFRKEGQNVTLSCEQNLNHDAMYWYRQDPGQGLRLIYYSQIVNDFQKGDIAEGYSVSREKKESFPLTVTSAQKNPTAFYLCASSPSHLYNEQFFGPGTRLTVL.

CDR3 in amino acids: CASSQIGQGGSPLHF. The CDR3 nucleotides are TGTGCCAGCAGCCAAATCGGACAGGGGGGTTCACCCCTCCACTTT. The chain employs TRBV3-1 (or the pseudogene TRBV3-2) and TRBJ1-6, with 10 bases that match TRBD1. With 2 bases clipped from V and 9 bases from J, the junction kept 4 bases outside the gene matches. CDR3 size: 15 residues. Per the germline V gene, CDR1 is LGHDT and CDR2 is YNNKEL (reference sequence).

This CDR3 reads CASSFWDGRTSGPREQYF. The CDR3 DNA reads TGTGCCAGCAGTTTTTGGGACGGCCGGACTAGCGGTCCTAGGGAGCAGTACTTC. The chain joins TRBV28 to TRBJ2-7, with 10 positions matching TRBD2. The junction had 18 bases not matched to a gene; V was cut back by 3 bases and J by 7 bases. The length of the CDR3 is 18 residues. CDR1 and CDR2 (germline): MDHEN, SYDVKM.

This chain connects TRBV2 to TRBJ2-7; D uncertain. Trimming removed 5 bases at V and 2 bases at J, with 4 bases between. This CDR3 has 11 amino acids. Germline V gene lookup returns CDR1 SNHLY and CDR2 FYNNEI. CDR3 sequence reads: CASSLTYEQYF. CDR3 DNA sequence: TGTGCCAGCAGTCTTACCTACGAGCAGTACTTC.

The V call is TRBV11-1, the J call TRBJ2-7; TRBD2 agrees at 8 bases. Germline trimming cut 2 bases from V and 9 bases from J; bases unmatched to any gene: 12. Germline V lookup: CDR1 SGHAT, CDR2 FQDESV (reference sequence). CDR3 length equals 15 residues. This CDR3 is CASSLSLAGLEWQYF. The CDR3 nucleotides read TGTGCCAGCAGCTTATCTTTAGCGGGACTCGAATGGCAGTACTTC.

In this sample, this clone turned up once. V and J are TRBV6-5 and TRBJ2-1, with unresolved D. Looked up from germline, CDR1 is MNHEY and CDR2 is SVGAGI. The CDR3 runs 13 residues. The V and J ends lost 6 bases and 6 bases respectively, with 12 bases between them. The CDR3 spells CASSATNSNEQFF. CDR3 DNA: TGTGCCAGCAGCGCCACAAATTCCAATGAGCAGTTCTTC.

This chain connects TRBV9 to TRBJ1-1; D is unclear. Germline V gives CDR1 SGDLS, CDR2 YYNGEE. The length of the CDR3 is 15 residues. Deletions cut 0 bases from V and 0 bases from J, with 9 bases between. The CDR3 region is CASSVGTAMNTEAFF. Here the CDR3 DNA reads TGTGCCAGCAGCGTAGGTACAGCTATGAACACTGAAGCTTTCTTT.

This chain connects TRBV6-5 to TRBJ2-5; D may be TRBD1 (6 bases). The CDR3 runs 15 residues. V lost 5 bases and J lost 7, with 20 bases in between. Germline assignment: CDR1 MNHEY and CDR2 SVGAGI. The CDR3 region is CASSSLPPARGTQYF. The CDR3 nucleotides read TGTGCCAGCAGTAGCCTCCCCCCGGCCAGGGGGACCCAGTACTTC.

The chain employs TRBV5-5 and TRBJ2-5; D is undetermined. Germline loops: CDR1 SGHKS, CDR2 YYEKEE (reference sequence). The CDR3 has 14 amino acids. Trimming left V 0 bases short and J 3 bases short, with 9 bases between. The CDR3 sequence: CASSLGYGEETQYF. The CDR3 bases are TGTGCCAGCAGCTTGGGGTACGGAGAAGAGACCCAGTACTTC.

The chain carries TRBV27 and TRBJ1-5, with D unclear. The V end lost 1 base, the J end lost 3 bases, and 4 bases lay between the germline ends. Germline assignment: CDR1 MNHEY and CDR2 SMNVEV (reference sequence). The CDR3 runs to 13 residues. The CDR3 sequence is CASSLFVNQPQHF. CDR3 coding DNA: TGTGCCAGCAGTTTATTCGTCAATCAGCCCCAGCATTTT.

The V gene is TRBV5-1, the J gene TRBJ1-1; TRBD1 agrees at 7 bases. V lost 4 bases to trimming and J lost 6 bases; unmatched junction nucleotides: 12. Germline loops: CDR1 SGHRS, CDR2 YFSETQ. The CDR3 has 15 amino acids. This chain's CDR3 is CASSPWDSGEAEAFF. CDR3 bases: TGCGCCAGCAGCCCCTGGGACAGTGGGGAAGCTGAAGCTTTCTTT.

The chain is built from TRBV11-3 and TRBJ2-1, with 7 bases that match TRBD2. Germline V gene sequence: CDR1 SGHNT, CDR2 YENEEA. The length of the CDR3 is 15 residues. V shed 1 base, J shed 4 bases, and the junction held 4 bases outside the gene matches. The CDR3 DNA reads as TGTGCCAGCAGCTTAGGGCGGGAGCCTTACAATGAGCAGTTCTTC. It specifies CASSLGREPYNEQFF.

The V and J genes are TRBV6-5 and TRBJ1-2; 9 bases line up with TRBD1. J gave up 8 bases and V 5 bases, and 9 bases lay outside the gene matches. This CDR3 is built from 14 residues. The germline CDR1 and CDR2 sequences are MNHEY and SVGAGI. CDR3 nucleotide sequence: TGTGCCAGCAGTACCCGGGACAGGGATAGAGGCTACACCTTC. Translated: CASSTRDRDRGYTF.

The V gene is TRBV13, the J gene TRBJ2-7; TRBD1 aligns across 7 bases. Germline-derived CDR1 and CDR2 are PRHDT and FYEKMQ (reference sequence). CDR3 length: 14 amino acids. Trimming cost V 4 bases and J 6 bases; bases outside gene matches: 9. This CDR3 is CASSSLLRGLEQYF. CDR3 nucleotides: TGTGCCAGCAGCTCCCTATTAAGGGGGCTCGAGCAGTACTTC.

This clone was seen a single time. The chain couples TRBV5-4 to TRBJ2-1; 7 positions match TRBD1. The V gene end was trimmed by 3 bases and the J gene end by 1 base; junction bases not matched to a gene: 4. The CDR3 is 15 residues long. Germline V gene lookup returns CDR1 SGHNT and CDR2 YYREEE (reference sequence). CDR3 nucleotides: TGTGCCAGCAGCTCCGACAGGGCGTCCTACAATGAGCAGTTCTTC. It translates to CASSSDRASYNEQFF.

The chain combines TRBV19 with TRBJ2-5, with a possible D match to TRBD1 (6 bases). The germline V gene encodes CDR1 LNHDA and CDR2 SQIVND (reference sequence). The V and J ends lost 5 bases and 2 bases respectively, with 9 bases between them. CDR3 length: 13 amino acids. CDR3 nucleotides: TGTGCCAGTAGTCTGGGACAACAAGAGACCCAGTACTTC. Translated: CASSLGQQETQYF.

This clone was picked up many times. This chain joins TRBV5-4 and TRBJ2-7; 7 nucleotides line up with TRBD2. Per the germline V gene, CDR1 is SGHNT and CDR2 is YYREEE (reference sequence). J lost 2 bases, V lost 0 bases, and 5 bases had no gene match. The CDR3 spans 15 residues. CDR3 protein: CASSLELASTYEQYF. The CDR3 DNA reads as TGTGCCAGCAGCTTGGAACTAGCGTCTACCTACGAGCAGTACTTC.

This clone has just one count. The CDR3 reads CASSLLGVGQGAYEQYF. CDR3 coding DNA: TGTGCCAGCAGCTTATTGGGGGTGGGGCAGGGGGCCTACGAGCAGTACTTC. The chain joins TRBV11-2 to TRBJ2-7, with 7 positions matching TRBD1. This CDR3 has 17 amino acids. Trimming removed 2 bases from V and 2 bases from J; junction bases left unmatched: 12. Germline-derived CDR1 and CDR2 are SGHAT and FQNNGV.